These T cell receptor beta chains were read from a single sample in a study of CD8 T cells in ankylosing spondylitis. TCRdb re-analysed the 5' RACE reads in MiXCR, keeping a single row per CDR3 protein. The sample includes 500,000 to 550,000 distinct CDR3 sequences, roughly an eighth of them seen just once. Sequencing was performed on blood, either unsorted or a sorted T cell fraction (not recorded which). These receptors originate from a male donor with ankylosing spondylitis. CDR3s include the opening cysteine and the closing phenylalanine or tryptophan. Clone sizes are given selectively: once, few, many, or a class where the clone is expanded.

TRBV5-1,many,TRBJ2-5,CASSLVIGQETQYF
TRBV24-1,few,TRBJ2-2,CATSDFKANTGELFF
TRBV6-1,few,TRBJ1-5,CASRGRGGQPQHF
TRBV3-1,NA,TRBJ2-1,CASSLTGTSGPYNEQFF
TRBV9,NA,TRBJ2-1,CASSVDGATHNEQFF
TRBV5-1,NA,TRBJ1-1,CASSLGTSFSSNPNTEAFF
TRBV20-1,many,TRBJ1-5,CSASTPTGQGPQHF
TRBV4-2,many,TRBJ1-1,CASSQDFRGEAFVAFF
TRBV18,few,TRBJ1-2,CASSPGQDDGYTF
TRBV12-3/TRBV12-4,few,TRBJ2-1,CASSLRTDEQFF
TRBV20-1,NA,TRBJ2-1,CSARDRGSGSYNEQFF
TRBV3-1,NA,TRBJ2-7,CASSQVGDRSFYEQYF
TRBV13,few,TRBJ2-4,CASSLTGLQGPKNIQYF
TRBV7-8,NA,TRBJ1-2,CASSLRVGAGYGYTF
TRBV27,few,TRBJ2-7,CASKFSGRAFYEQYF
TRBV6-2/TRBV6-3,NA,TRBJ2-1,CASSYSSRTARWQFF
TRBV29-1,NA,TRBJ2-5,CSAQGAETQYF
TRBV7-9,few,TRBJ1-1,CASSLGSPLNTEAFF
TRBV29-1,few,TRBJ1-1,CSVPGRGTEAFF
TRBV19,NA,TRBJ2-1,CASSISRTTYNEQFF
TRBV18,NA,TRBJ2-7,CASSPTGTGAGYEQYF
TRBV27,few,TRBJ2-2,CASSLPGSTKNTGELFF
TRBV5-1,many,TRBJ2-5,CASSLAGAGETQYF
TRBV20-1,NA,TRBJ2-1,CSARQGNYNEQFF